What follows is one TCR beta chain and its context. Antigen: not known. This record belongs to a study of blood T cells in healthy people across ages. The study, taken as a whole, reports: Estimated diversity, derived from one million T cells, was regarded as an underestimate. Versus aged donors, long-lived donors had higher diversity and more naive CD4+ cells. Age brought a roughly linear fall in TCR beta diversity measured per million T cells.

The CDR3 spans 13 residues. Trimming left V 1 base short and J 7 bases short, with 9 bases between. CDR1 is SGHRS and CDR2 is YFSETQ in the germline V gene. The second PCR ran about 6 to 12 cycles with a sample-barcoded 5' primer and J-beta primers. MiXCR was run by TCRdb on the 5' RACE reads, yielding one entry per CDR3 protein. The sample shows about 970,000 distinct CDR3 sequences, about 53% of them seen only once. V is TRBV5-1 and J is TRBJ2-1, with TRBD2 as a possible D gene (5 bases). The clonotype originates from a woman in her sixties or seventies in good health. Sequenced input: blood. CDR3 nucleotides: TGCGCCAGCAGCTTGAGACTACAGAATGAGCAGTTCTTC. It translates to CASSLRLQNEQFF.